Listed here are 21 T cell receptor beta chains from one sample, sequenced in a study of shared clonotypes between healthy human individuals (dated by TCRdb to the early 2020s). The library was built by means of the immunoSEQ multiplex PCR assay. TCRdb mirrors the immuneACCESS table, restricted to in-frame sequences. Some clones are absent from its copies; in checked studies, under half trace to an unresolved V gene, and the reason for the others is unknown. Present in this sample are some 2.4 million clones, 80% to 95% of which were seen just once. The ten biggest clones cover 0.36% of the sample. Sequencing input: naive CD4+ T cells from PBMCs. The cell subset or site label for this specimen denotes: CD45RA+ positively selected. The receptor source for this set is a man younger than 35 in good health. Some clones in this sample may be carry-over from other donors' samples.

The chain uses TRBV18 and TRBJ2-1; weak D call: TRBD1 (6 bases). V gave up 2 bases and J gave up 3 bases, with 11 bases separating them. The CDR3 length is 15 residues. CDR1 KGHSH and CDR2 LQKENI come from the germline V gene. The DNA for the CDR3 is TGTGCCAGCTCACCATCCTGGGACAACTACAATGAGCAGTTCTTC. Protein sequence: CASSPSWDNYNEQFF.

For the CDR3, the DNA is TGCAGCGTTCCTAGTGGGGTGGAGACCCAGTACTTC. This gives the protein CSVPSGVETQYF. The rearrangement uses TRBV29-1 and TRBJ2-5, with D hard to call. V was pared by 5 bases and J by 5 bases, with 12 bases between. Germline CDR1 is SQVTM and CDR2 is ANQGSEA. CDR3 length: 12 amino acids.

The chain combines TRBV2 with TRBJ1-2; D unresolved. This CDR3 is 13 amino acids long. Germline V CDR1 and CDR2: SNHLY, FYNNEI. Trimming pared 3 bases from V and 5 bases from J, leaving 10 bases between. CDR3 region: CASSDRGGYGYTF. The CDR3 DNA follows: TGTGCCAGCAGTGATCGAGGAGGTTATGGCTACACCTTC. Full variable domain (missing parts from reference TRBV2 and TRBJ1-2): EPEVTQTPSHQVTQMGQEVILRCVPISNHLYFYWYRQILGQKVEFLVSFYNNEISEKSEIFDDQFSVERPDGSNFTLKIRSTKLEDSAMYFCASSDRGGYGYTFGSGTRLTVV.

Worth noting for this clone: The junction and the germline gene differ at one end; a read error may be behind it. The chain is built from TRBV6-5 and TRBJ2-3; no clear D gene. Per germline, CDR1 MNHEY and CDR2 SVGAGI. This CDR3 contains 14 residues. CDR3 DNA: TGTGCCAGCAGTTACTCGCGTTCTACAGATGCGCAGTATTTT. This encodes CASSYSRSTDAQYF.

The chain employs TRBV28 and TRBJ2-7, with D possibly matching TRBD1 (6 bases). The CDR3 is made up of 13 amino acids. The V gene lost 1 base and the J gene lost 4 bases, with 8 bases spanning the gap. CDR1 and CDR2 from the germline V gene are MDHEN and SYDVKM. The CDR3 DNA is TGTGCCAGCAGTTTATCGGGACATTACGAGCAGTACTTC. Its protein is CASSLSGHYEQYF.

The CDR3 DNA sequence: TGTGCCAGCAGTACCCGACCGGGGAACACTGAAGCTTTCTTT. This encodes CASSTRPGNTEAFF. J is TRBJ1-1 and V is TRBV6-1, with D unresolved. With 5 bases removed from V and 1 base from J, the gap between germline ends came to 11 bases. CDR1 is MNHNS, CDR2 SASEGT, per germline. The CDR3 covers 14 residues.

The J gene is TRBJ1-2, the V gene TRBV4-1; D might be TRBD1 (6 bases). The V and J ends lost 2 bases and 4 bases respectively, with 14 bases between them. The CDR3 has 15 amino acids. CDR1 MGHRA and CDR2 YSYEKL come from the germline V gene. The CDR3 sequence is CASSQPLGGSYGYTF. The CDR3 nucleotides read TGCGCCAGCAGCCAACCATTAGGGGGGTCCTATGGCTACACCTTC.

The V call is TRBV19, the J call TRBJ2-1; 14 positions match TRBD2. V trimming: 7 bases; J trimming: 9 bases; junction bases outside the gene matches: 20. Looked up from germline, CDR1 is LNHDA and CDR2 is SQIVND (reference sequence). CDR3 length: 19 residues. CDR3 protein: CASIHFESSGTSGSLEQFF. DNA of the CDR3: TGTGCCAGTATTCACTTCGAATCCTCGGGGACTAGCGGGAGTCTTGAGCAGTTCTTC.

The V gene is TRBV10-3, the J gene TRBJ2-7; perhaps TRBD1 as D (6 bases). The CDR3 loop spans 15 amino acids. V was pared by 3 bases and J by 2 bases, with 14 bases between. Germline values: CDR1 ENHRY, CDR2 SYGVKD. This CDR3 is CAISDTNGQTYEQYF. In nucleotides, the CDR3 is TGTGCCATCAGTGATACTAACGGACAGACCTACGAGCAGTACTTC.

The chain links TRBV5-1 to TRBJ2-7, with 12 bases matching TRBD2. The CDR3 contains 16 residues. The V gene's germline CDR1 is SGHRS and CDR2 YFSETQ. Trimming cost V 4 bases and J 1 base; bases outside gene matches: 6. CDR3 protein: CASSPGLAGSSYEQYF. The CDR3 DNA is TGCGCCAGCAGCCCCGGACTAGCGGGGTCATCCTACGAGCAGTACTTC.

The V and J genes are TRBV7-3 and TRBJ2-5, with D possibly called TRBD1 or TRBD2 (5 bases each). V lost 5 bases and J lost 0, with 16 bases in between. CDR3 length: 16 amino acids. CDR1 SGHTA and CDR2 FQGTGA come from the germline V gene. CDR3 amino acids: CASSQVRGPYQETQYF. CDR3 in DNA: TGTGCCAGCAGCCAGGTCCGGGGCCCATACCAAGAGACCCAGTACTTC. Variable domain in full (rest from reference TRBV7-3 and TRBJ2-5): GAGVSQTPSNKVTEKGKYVELRCDPISGHTALYWYRQSLGQGPEFLIYFQGTGAADDSGLPNDRFFAVRPEGSVSTLKIQRTERGDSAVYLCASSQVRGPYQETQYFGPGTRLLVL.

The chain uses TRBV5-1 and TRBJ2-7, with 8 bases that match TRBD2. Germline trimming cut 0 bases from V and 6 bases from J; bases unmatched to any gene: 8. The CDR3 consists of 15 residues. Germline CDR1 is SGHRS and CDR2 is YFSETQ. CDR3 in DNA: TGCGCCAGCAGCTTGGACCTTCGGGAGGGGAGCGAGCAGTACTTC. Its translation: CASSLDLREGSEQYF.

This chain links TRBV18 with TRBJ2-5; the D gene is possibly TRBD2 (6 bases). The CDR3 runs to 13 residues. The germline V gene has CDR1 KGHSH and CDR2 LQKENI. V gave up 7 bases and J gave up 5 bases, with 14 bases separating them. The CDR3 loop reads CASFSTRGETQYF. As DNA, the CDR3 is TGTGCCAGCTTTTCGACTAGAGGGGAGACCCAGTACTTC.

This clone came up once. The chain links TRBV28 to TRBJ2-5; D possibly corresponds to TRBD2 (7 bases). There are 13 residues in the CDR3. V was pared by 5 bases and J by 4 bases, with 11 bases between. Per the germline V gene, CDR1 is MDHEN and CDR2 is SYDVKM. CDR3 residues: CASSPRGAETQYF. In DNA, the CDR3 is TGTGCCAGCAGTCCACGGGGGGCAGAGACCCAGTACTTC.

The CDR3, as DNA: TGTGCCAGCAGCCCCGGGACAGCCCTCCAGGGAGGCTACACCTTC. It is translated as CASSPGTALQGGYTF. The J gene is TRBJ1-2, the V gene TRBV7-3, with 7 bases that match TRBD1. V lost 5 bases and J lost 8; bases outside the gene matches: 14. The CDR3 spans 15 residues. Germline V CDR1 and CDR2: SGHTA, FQGTGA.

The rearrangement links TRBV6-1 to TRBJ1-2; unclear D gene. V was clipped by 2 bases and J by 4 bases, with 14 bases between them. This CDR3 comprises 15 residues. Germline assignment: CDR1 MNHNS and CDR2 SASEGT. CDR3 sequence: CASSEREVLIYGYTF. The DNA of the CDR3 is TGTGCCAGCAGTGAACGGGAGGTTCTTATCTATGGCTACACCTTC.

In DNA, the CDR3 is TGTGCCATCAGCCGAGACATGAACACTGAAGCTTTCTTT. This encodes CAISRDMNTEAFF. The chain recombines TRBV10-3 with TRBJ1-1, with no clear D. The V and J ends lost 6 bases and 0 bases respectively, with 8 bases between them. The CDR3 totals 13 residues. Germline V lookup: CDR1 ENHRY, CDR2 SYGVKD.

As for this clone: This sample includes further DNA sequences coding for the same CDR3. This chain connects TRBV28 to TRBJ2-2; D gene uncertain. CDR1 and CDR2 (germline): MDHEN, SYDVKM. CDR3 length: 12 residues. Deletions cut 6 bases from V and 1 base from J, with 3 bases between. The CDR3 DNA reads TGTGCCAGCAGGGAGAACACCGGGGAGCTGTTTTTT. This gives the protein CASRENTGELFF. The full variable domain, rest sourced from reference TRBV28 and TRBJ2-2, is DVKVTQSSRYLVKRTGEKVFLECVQDMDHENMFWYRQDPGLGLRLIYFSYDVKMKEKGDIPEGYSVSREKKERFSLILESASTNQTSMYLCASRENTGELFFGEGSRLTVL.

The gene calls are TRBV5-1 and TRBJ2-3; the D gene is possibly TRBD2 (5 bases). CDR1 SGHRS and CDR2 YFSETQ come from the germline V gene. Trimming took 0 bases from V and 5 from J, leaving 13 bases between them. The length of the CDR3 is 15 residues. CDR3 nucleotide sequence: TGCGCCAGCAGCTTGGGGGAGACGGTTCTAGATACGCAGTATTTT. Translation gives CASSLGETVLDTQYF.

Remarks on this clone: Within the sample, other DNA sequences also encode this same CDR3. The chain couples TRBV18 to TRBJ2-2; D is uncertain. In germline, CDR1 is KGHSH, CDR2 LQKENI. Deletions cut 3 bases from V and 7 bases from J, with 3 bases between. This CDR3 spans 11 amino acids. The CDR3 is CASSPDGELFF. Here the CDR3 DNA reads TGTGCCAGCTCACCTGACGGGGAGCTGTTTTTT.

The rearrangement links TRBV2 to TRBJ2-2; possible D gene TRBD1, 5 bases. Germline V gene sequence: CDR1 SNHLY, CDR2 FYNNEI. V gave up 6 bases and J gave up 1 base, with 12 bases separating them. CDR3 length: 15 residues. In DNA, the CDR3 is TGTGCCAGCAGATTTCTAAGGGGGAACACCGGGGAGCTGTTTTTT. It is translated as CASRFLRGNTGELFF. The entire variable domain, with the rest obtained from reference TRBV2 and TRBJ2-2, is as follows: EPEVTQTPSHQVTQMGQEVILRCVPISNHLYFYWYRQILGQKVEFLVSFYNNEISEKSEIFDDQFSVERPDGSNFTLKIRSTKLEDSAMYFCASRFLRGNTGELFFGEGSRLTVL.